One and the same sample provided the 16 T cell receptor beta chains below, sequenced in a study (dated by TCRdb to between 2014 and 2017). Preparation of the library involved 5' RACE. Sequenced on an Illumina MiSeq. The public reads were reanalyzed by TCRdb: fastp trimming at Q25, MiXCR alignment, in-frame beta chains only. Rows with one shared CDR3 protein collapse into an entry with the most common genes and DNA. The sample profile shows around 57,000 distinct CDR3 sequences; 25% to 30% of them were found once. Around 3.1% of the sample is in the top ten clones. Source material: tumor-infiltrating memory CD4+ T cells sorted from the breast tumor. The cell subset or site label, read with the paper, signifies: memory CD4+ T cells, CD4+CD45RO+CD25-. These receptors all stem from a female donor with breast cancer.

Note on this clonotype: Compared with germline, one end of the junction differs, possibly owing to a read error. The chain uses TRBV28 and TRBJ2-1, with TRBD2 identical over 9 bases. This CDR3 has 14 residues. Germline values: CDR1 MDHEN, CDR2 SYDVKM. DNA for the CDR3: TGTGCCAGCTCCCCGGGTGGTAGCGGGAGACGAAAGGTCTTC. Amino acids: CASSPGGSGRRKVF.

This chain uses TRBV7-9 with TRBJ1-1; D remains unclear. V was shortened by 5 bases and J by 6 bases, with 16 bases between the two germline ends. Per germline, CDR1 SEHNR and CDR2 FQNEAQ (reference sequence). There are 14 residues in the CDR3. For the CDR3, the DNA is TGTGCCAGCAGCCTACCACAGCGTGACGCTGAAGCTTTCTTT. Amino acids: CASSLPQRDAEAFF.

This clonotype occurred a few times. This rearrangement joins TRBV12-3 or TRBV12-4 to TRBJ1-1, with a possible D match to TRBD1 (5 bases). V was clipped by 3 bases and J by 1 base, with 12 bases between them. The CDR3 totals 15 residues. The CDR3 DNA reads as TGTGCCAGCAGTTTGGGGCAGGGAGGGAACACTGAAGCTTTCTTT. It yields the protein CASSLGQGGNTEAFF.

The genes are TRBV20-1 and TRBJ2-3; 11 bases map to TRBD2. In germline, CDR1 is DFQATT, CDR2 SNEGSKA (reference sequence). The J segment lost 4 bases and the V segment lost 6 bases, leaving 15 bases of the junction unmatched. The CDR3 sequence is 17 residues long. The DNA for the CDR3 is TGCAGTGCCTCTTCATCATATAGCGGGGGGGCAGCAGATACGCAGTATTTT. Residues: CSASSSYSGGAADTQYF.

This clonotype was detected only once. This chain uses TRBV5-1 with TRBJ2-1; possibly TRBD1 or TRBD2 for D (6 bases each). Germline CDR1 and CDR2: SGHRS and YFSETQ. The CDR3 covers 15 residues. With 2 bases removed from V and 6 bases from J, the gap between germline ends came to 15 bases. The CDR3 loop reads CASSFNARGPNEQFF. CDR3 bases: TGCGCCAGCAGCTTTAACGCCCGGGGGCCCAATGAGCAGTTCTTC. The whole variable domain, remainder taken from reference TRBV5-1 and TRBJ2-1, is KAGVTQTPRYLIKTRGQQVTLSCSPISGHRSVSWYQQTPGQGLQFLFEYFSETQRNKGNFPGRFSGRQFSNSRSEMNVSTLELGDSALYLCASSFNARGPNEQFFGPGTRLTVL.

The chain has TRBV4-2 and TRBJ1-5, with D perhaps matching TRBD1 (6 bases). CDR1 LGHNA and CDR2 YNFKEQ come from the germline V gene. V gave up 4 bases and J gave up 4 bases, with 17 bases separating them. This CDR3 is 16 amino acids long. CDR3 nucleotides: TGTGCCAGCAGCCGAGAACCCGGGACACATAATCAGCCCCAGCATTTT. This sequence encodes CASSREPGTHNQPQHF.

A remark on this clonotype: One junction end disagrees with the germline gene, perhaps due to a read error. The chain combines TRBV6-1 with TRBJ1-1; D is unresolved. Germline CDR1 MNHNS, CDR2 SASEGT. The CDR3 is made up of 14 amino acids. CDR3 sequence (DNA): TGTGCCAGCAGTGAAGATGCCACATACACTGAAGCTTTCTTC. The encoded protein is CASSEDATYTEAFF.

This clonotype was observed a handful of times. The CDR3 nucleotides read TGTGCCAGCAGCCAAGACGCCAGGGGGTTAGTGGACTATGGCTACACCTTC. Its protein product is CASSQDARGLVDYGYTF. The chain links TRBV4-2 to TRBJ1-2, with 7 nucleotides matching TRBD1. This CDR3 has 17 residues. The V and J ends lost 0 bases and 3 bases, in that order; junction bases with no gene match: 10. The germline V gene has CDR1 LGHNA and CDR2 YNFKEQ.

This clonotype has more than one count but fewer than ten. This rearrangement joins TRBV29-1 to TRBJ2-5; no definite D call. V shed 3 bases and J shed 3 bases, with 14 bases lying between them. The germline CDR1 and CDR2 sequences are SQVTM and ANQGSEA. The CDR3 spans 14 residues. CDR3 in amino acids: CSVDSPTYEETQYF. The CDR3 region has the DNA TGCAGCGTTGATTCGCCCACTTACGAAGAGACCCAGTACTTC. The full variable domain, its missing parts supplied by reference TRBV29-1 and TRBJ2-5, is SAVISQKPSRDICQRGTSLTIQCQVDSQVTMMFWYRQQPGQSLTLIATANQGSEATYESGFVIDKFPISRPNLTFSTLTVSNMSPEDSSIYLCSVDSPTYEETQYFGPGTRLLVL.

Only a few counts were recorded for this clonotype. This chain uses TRBV29-1 with TRBJ2-3; 7 bases align to TRBD1. This CDR3 comprises 13 residues. With V trimmed by 8 bases and J by 2 bases, 7 bases remained unmatched. Germline V gene sequence: CDR1 SQVTM, CDR2 ANQGSEA. The CDR3: CSIRTGTTDTQYF. CDR3 nucleotides: TGCAGCATACGGACAGGTACCACAGATACGCAGTATTTT.

The V and J genes are TRBV6-5 and TRBJ2-2, with 7 bases lining up with TRBD2. The CDR3 contains 15 residues. Germline V lookup: CDR1 MNHEY, CDR2 SVGAGI. V gave up 6 bases and J gave up 5 bases; unmatched junction bases: 9. The CDR3 DNA follows: TGTGCCAGCAGCCCCCCGGGGGGTCGGACCGGGGAGCTGTTTTTT. This codes for CASSPPGGRTGELFF.

This clonotype was seen repeatedly, ten times or more. The V and J genes are TRBV20-1 and TRBJ1-2; no clear D gene. Germline V lookup: CDR1 DFQATT, CDR2 SNEGSKA (reference sequence). V was clipped by 0 bases and J by 9 bases, with 14 bases between them. This CDR3 region has 13 residues. CDR3 region: CSARDGRQSSYTF. In DNA, the CDR3 is TGCAGTGCTAGAGATGGGCGGCAGTCTAGCTACACCTTC.

This clonotype was counted a few times. The chain employs TRBV5-1 and TRBJ1-4; 7 bases line up with TRBD1. The V gene end was trimmed by 4 bases and the J gene end by 8 bases; junction bases not matched to a gene: 17. The germline V gene has CDR1 SGHRS and CDR2 YFSETQ. CDR3 length equals 17 residues. CDR3 protein: CASSTGNTGVVGEKLFF. Written as DNA, the CDR3 is TGCGCCAGCAGCACTGGTAATACAGGGGTCGTAGGAGAAAAACTGTTTTTT.

This clonotype was detected only once. This sequence joins TRBV10-2 and TRBJ2-7, with TRBD1 matching 8 bases. CDR3 size: 13 residues. Trimming cost V 6 bases and J 2 bases; bases outside gene matches: 3. Germline CDR1 reads WSHSY; CDR2 reads SAAADI. As DNA, the CDR3 is TGCGCCAGCAGGGAGACAGGGGCCTACGAGCAGTACTTC. Its translation: CASRETGAYEQYF.

The table lists this clonotype with a few counts. V and J are TRBV6-2 or TRBV6-3 and TRBJ2-2, with TRBD2 matching over 7 bases. This CDR3 region has 15 residues. J gave up 3 bases and V 4 bases, and 5 bases lay outside the gene matches. The germline gives CDR1 MNHEY, CDR2 SVGEGT. Here the CDR3 DNA reads TGTGCCAGCAGTTTCCCCCGGGAGGACACCGGGGAGCTGTTTTTT. Translating gives CASSFPREDTGELFF.

The sample holds a few counts of this clonotype. The CDR3 is CASSYRGPGELFF. For the CDR3, the DNA is TGTGCCAGCAGTTACCGGGGTCCCGGGGAGCTGTTTTTT. V is TRBV6-5 and J is TRBJ2-2, with D perhaps matching TRBD2 (5 bases). Trimming pared 2 bases from V and 6 bases from J, leaving 7 bases between. Germline-derived CDR1 and CDR2 are MNHEY and SVGAGI. The CDR3 totals 13 residues.